These 19 T cell receptor beta chains originate from one sample sequenced in a study of blood T cell repertoires in COVID-19. The protocol was immunoSEQ multiplex PCR, while the TCRdb copy is restricted to in-frame clones and leaves out a portion. This table holds some 35,000 clones, around four fifths found once. Sequencing was done on a sample of peripheral blood. Source of these receptors: a man aged 50 or older with acute or convalescent COVID-19.

The chain is built from TRBV19 and TRBJ1-5; D gene unclear. The length of the CDR3 is 11 residues. Germline V CDR1 and CDR2: LNHDA, SQIVND (reference sequence). Between the trimmed V and J ends, which lost 10 bases and 2 bases, there was a span of 6 bases. CDR3 nucleotide sequence: TGTGCCACCTATGGCAATCAGCCCCAGCATTTT. Residues: CATYGNQPQHF.

The gene calls are TRBV6-5 and TRBJ1-4; 8 bases are a match to TRBD1. The CDR3 length is 13 residues. The trim removed 8 bases at V and 8 bases at J, leaving 7 bases unmatched. Per germline, CDR1 MNHEY and CDR2 SVGAGI. The CDR3 protein is CASQGQGYEKLFF. CDR3 sequence (DNA): TGTGCCAGCCAAGGACAGGGATACGAAAAACTGTTTTTT.

The chain uses TRBV3-1 (or the pseudogene TRBV3-2) and TRBJ2-3; D is ambiguous. The ends were cut back, 6 bases at V and 2 bases at J, with 3 bases in the middle. The germline CDR1 and CDR2 sequences are LGHDT and YNNKEL (reference sequence). CDR3 length: 11 residues. Here the CDR3 reads CASRHTDTQYF. CDR3 DNA sequence: TGTGCCAGCAGACACACAGATACGCAGTATTTT.

The chain combines TRBV7-6 with TRBJ2-5; TRBD2 might be the D (5 bases). CDR1 is SGHVS, CDR2 FNYEAQ, per germline. V was clipped by 7 bases and J by 3 bases, with 9 bases between them. CDR3 length equals 12 residues. The CDR3 sequence is CASTGLEETQYF. For the CDR3, the DNA is TGTGCCAGCACTGGACTGGAAGAGACCCAGTACTTC. The full variable domain, its missing parts supplied by reference TRBV7-6 and TRBJ2-5, is GAGVSQSPRYKVTKRGQDVALRCDPISGHVSLYWYRQALGQGPEFLTYFNYEAQQDKSGLPNDRFSAERPEGSISTLTIQRTEQRDSAMYRCASTGLEETQYFGPGTRLLVL.

CDR3: CASSPSGTGGYEQYF. The DNA for the CDR3 is TGTGCCAGCAGTCCCTCCGGGACAGGGGGCTACGAGCAGTACTTC. This chain joins TRBV2 and TRBJ2-7, with 11 bases lining up with TRBD1. With V trimmed by 5 bases and J by 3 bases, 6 bases remained unmatched. Germline V gene data show CDR1 as SNHLY and CDR2 as FYNNEI. This CDR3 region has 15 residues.

The chain is built from TRBV4-1 and TRBJ1-6, with 7 nucleotides matching TRBD1. From germline, CDR1 is MGHRA and CDR2 YSYEKL. The CDR3 sequence is 15 residues long. V lost 2 bases and J lost 5; bases outside the gene matches: 3. The CDR3 DNA reads TGCGCCAGCAGCCAATCCGGGACAGATAATTCACCCCTCCACTTT. It codes for CASSQSGTDNSPLHF.

This clone was counted a single time. This rearrangement joins TRBV5-1 to TRBJ1-3, with no clear D. V lost 0 bases to trimming and J lost 0 bases, with 7 bases between them. The CDR3 runs 15 residues. Germline V CDR1 and CDR2: SGHRS, YFSETQ. In DNA form, the CDR3 reads TGCGCCAGCAGCTTGGGGCAGGCCTCTGGAAACACCATATATTTT. As protein: CASSLGQASGNTIYF.

This chain connects TRBV5-3 to TRBJ1-2; D perhaps matches TRBD1 (5 bases). TRBV5-3 is an ORF for which the function is uncertain. The V end lost 8 bases, the J end lost 8 bases, and 13 bases lay between the germline ends. CDR3 length equals 11 residues. For the CDR3, the DNA is TGTGCCAGCCCAGGGAAGAGGGGCTACACCTTC. It encodes CASPGKRGYTF.

This chain joins TRBV2 and TRBJ2-1; D perhaps matches TRBD1 (6 bases). V shed 3 bases and J shed 4 bases, with 10 bases lying between them. In germline, CDR1 is SNHLY, CDR2 FYNNEI. The CDR3 covers 14 residues. CDR3 amino acids: CASSDWTAYNEQFF. The CDR3 nucleotides read TGTGCCAGCAGTGATTGGACAGCATACAATGAGCAGTTCTTC.

The chain uses TRBV7-9 and TRBJ1-1; TRBD1 might be the D (5 bases). Per germline, CDR1 SEHNR and CDR2 FQNEAQ (reference sequence). V lost 2 bases and J 1 base, leaving 8 bases between the germline ends. This CDR3 is built from 14 residues. The CDR3 nucleotides are TGTGCCAGCAGCTTACAGGGTAGGAACACTGAAGCTTTCTTT. Protein sequence: CASSLQGRNTEAFF.

The rearrangement joins TRBV5-4 to TRBJ1-1; TRBD1 agrees at 7 bases. Germline V gene lookup returns CDR1 SGHNT and CDR2 YYREEE (reference sequence). V was pared by 4 bases and J by 4 bases, with 4 bases of the junction left unmatched. The CDR3 consists of 13 residues. CDR3 amino acids: CASSTTGSTEAFF. The CDR3 coding sequence is TGTGCCAGCAGCACGACAGGGAGCACTGAAGCTTTCTTT.

This sequence joins TRBV14 and TRBJ1-2, with D hard to call. The CDR3 runs 15 residues. Germline assignment: CDR1 SGHDN and CDR2 FVKESK. V was clipped by 1 base and J by 0 bases, with 9 bases between them. The CDR3 coding sequence is TGTGCCAGCAGCCAAGCGGAGGAGCCTAACTATGGCTACACCTTC. This codes for CASSQAEEPNYGYTF.

This chain joins TRBV30 and TRBJ1-5; 8 bases are a match to TRBD1. This CDR3 is built from 15 residues. Trimming at V came to 0 bases and at J to 5 bases, leaving 6 bases not matched to a gene. The V gene's germline CDR1 is GTSNPN and CDR2 SVGIG (reference sequence). This CDR3 reads CAWSVGQGRDQPQHF. CDR3 nucleotides: TGTGCCTGGAGTGTTGGACAGGGAAGGGATCAGCCCCAGCATTTT.

The chain has TRBV11-2 and TRBJ2-7; no definite D call. The germline V gene encodes CDR1 SGHAT and CDR2 FQNNGV. Trimming left V 1 base short and J 3 bases short, with 7 bases between. The CDR3 consists of 13 residues. CDR3 region: CASSLGGSYEQYF. The CDR3 region has the DNA TGTGCCAGCAGCTTAGGCGGCAGCTACGAGCAGTACTTC.

V gene TRBV2 combines with J gene TRBJ2-7, with 9 bases fitting TRBD2. Germline assignment: CDR1 SNHLY and CDR2 FYNNEI. The CDR3 totals 15 residues. With 7 bases clipped from V and 0 bases from J, the junction kept 7 bases outside the gene matches. CDR3 residues: CASTDSGGLSYEQYF. As DNA, the CDR3 is TGTGCCAGCACCGATAGCGGGGGCCTCTCCTACGAGCAGTACTTC.

The J gene is TRBJ1-5, the V gene TRBV14; 8 nucleotides agree with TRBD1. With V trimmed by 1 base and J by 7 bases, 9 bases remained unmatched. This CDR3 has 16 amino acids. CDR1 SGHDN and CDR2 FVKESK come from the germline V gene. The CDR3 DNA reads as TGTGCCAGCAGCCAAGGGGCGACAGGGGCAGGACAGCCCCAGCATTTT. It yields the protein CASSQGATGAGQPQHF. Full variable domain (missing parts from reference TRBV14 and TRBJ1-5): EAGVTQFPSHSVIEKGQTVTLRCDPISGHDNLYWYRRVMGKEIKFLLHFVKESKQDESGMPNNRFLAERTGGTYSTLKVQPAELEDSGVYFCASSQGATGAGQPQHFGDGTRLSIL.

The chain uses TRBV5-4 and TRBJ1-2; unclear D gene. V was cut by 0 bases and J by 8 bases, with 14 bases left in between. This CDR3 is built from 14 residues. Germline V gene data show CDR1 as SGHNT and CDR2 as YYREEE (reference sequence). This CDR3 is CASSLASDSPGYTF. In DNA, the CDR3 is TGTGCCAGCAGCTTGGCCTCAGATTCTCCCGGCTACACCTTC.

This clone was seen only once. The chain is built from TRBV18 and TRBJ2-7, with 7 bases aligning to TRBD2. Germline-derived CDR1 and CDR2 are KGHSH and LQKENI. The CDR3 is 15 residues long. V lost 1 base, J lost 0 bases, and 3 bases stayed unmatched. The CDR3 nucleotides read TGTGCCAGCTCACCACGGGGACTAAACTCCTACGAGCAGTACTTC. It encodes CASSPRGLNSYEQYF.

This chain connects TRBV7-2 to TRBJ1-4; 7 positions agree with TRBD1. The CDR3 loop spans 15 amino acids. The trim removed 5 bases at V and 8 bases at J, leaving 11 bases unmatched. Per germline, CDR1 SGHTA and CDR2 FQGNSA. CDR3 in amino acids: CASSAGTASGEKLFF. CDR3 DNA: TGTGCCAGCAGCGCCGGGACAGCCAGCGGGGAAAAACTGTTTTTT.